This record covers a single T cell receptor (beta chain). Its specific antigen is unknown. The CDR3 covers 15 residues, taking in both the cysteine and the phenylalanine. The nucleotide record is missing. CDR1 and CDR2, per the germline V gene, are SGHRS and YFSETQ. Progenitor exhausted-like memory CD8+ T cells (TPEX) were defined as CCR7+ PD-1+ TIGIT+ early differentiated memory cells with dysfunctional, exhausted-like traits. Peripheral blood mononuclear cells were isolated from healthy donor buffy coats by density gradient separation. In the study, total CD8+ T cells were enriched by negative magnetic separation with EasySep or MojoSort CD8+ T cell isolation kits. An RNeasy Mini Kit was used to extract total RNA from duplicate vials of 150,000 sorted CD8+ T cells per subset. The PBMCs were used either fresh or after being cryopreserved in fetal bovine serum with approximately 9.8% DMSO. CD8+ T cell subsets were sorted to purity by fluorescence-activated cell sorting on a FACSAria III.

The data derive from a study of human CD8 memory T cell subsets (dated by TCRdb to about 2020). For the wider study: To assess clonal relationships, the TCRbeta repertoires of stem-like (TSTEM), progenitor exhausted-like (TPEX) and effector memory CD8+ T cell subsets were compared. Roughly 6 donors each provided TSTEM, TPEX and effector memory subsets, from which TCRbeta repertoires were obtained. Summary of the overall study and its limitations: Based on Chao1 estimates, TSTEM subsets appeared to have greater repertoire diversity than TPEX subsets, which may reflect a broader range of specificities. Only TCRbeta chains were sequenced, and repertoire comparisons rested on 6 or 7 donors tested with paired t-tests and Bonferroni correction. Clonotypes were shared with effector memory cells by both stem-like subsets, but only minimal overlap was found between TSTEM and TPEX repertoires, suggesting distinct antigen spectra. TSTEM and TPEX subsets showed similarly high normalized Shannon-Wiener diversity, whereas effector memory subsets were comparatively less diverse.

The instrument was a NextSeq 550. A Human TCR Profiling Kit was used to prepare UMI-labeled 5' RACE TCRbeta libraries. The same number of PCR cycles was used to prepare all TCRbeta libraries in parallel. On the authors' methods: Each TCRbeta library contained between roughly 2,600 and 20,000 functional CDR3beta clonotypes. MIGEC 1.2.9 was used for UMI extraction and consensus assembly, with a minimum of three reads required per UMI. In-frame CDR3beta repertoires were extracted with MiXCR 3.0.3. Diversity metrics were computed in VDJtools 1.2.1 after downsampling each sample to 42,000 randomly selected UMIs. For the top 3,000 clones of each sample pair, the repertoire overlap metrics D, R and F2 were calculated in VDJtools. TCRdb reanalyzed the reads, keeping one entry per CDR3 protein sequence and omitting DNA. The V and J calls and clone size are TCRdb's, not the authors'. Per the sample table, the count is more than 6,500 distinct CDR3 sequences. Clones ranked in the top ten supply 15% to 20% of the sample.

Sequenced input: CD8+ T cells from PBMCs. The receptor was isolated from a human donor in good health. The receptor chain draws on TRBV5-1 and TRBJ2-7; TCRdb lists TRBD2, though no DNA is available to test this call. The CDR3 protein: CASRAGLAESYEQYF.